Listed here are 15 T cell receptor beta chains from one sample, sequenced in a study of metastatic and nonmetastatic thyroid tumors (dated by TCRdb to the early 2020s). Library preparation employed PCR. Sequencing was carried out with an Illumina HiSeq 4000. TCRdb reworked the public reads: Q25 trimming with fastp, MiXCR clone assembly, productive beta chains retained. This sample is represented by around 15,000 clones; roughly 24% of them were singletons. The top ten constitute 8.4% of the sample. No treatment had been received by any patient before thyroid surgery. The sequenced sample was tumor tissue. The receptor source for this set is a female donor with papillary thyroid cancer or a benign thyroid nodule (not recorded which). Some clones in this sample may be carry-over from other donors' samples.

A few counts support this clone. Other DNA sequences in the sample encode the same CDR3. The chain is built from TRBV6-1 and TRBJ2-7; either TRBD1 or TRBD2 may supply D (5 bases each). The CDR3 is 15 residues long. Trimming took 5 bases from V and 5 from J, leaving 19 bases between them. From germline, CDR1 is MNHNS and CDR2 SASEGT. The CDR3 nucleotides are TGTGCCAGCAGTTCACATGTATCACGGGGACACGAGCAGTACTTC. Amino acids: CASSSHVSRGHEQYF.

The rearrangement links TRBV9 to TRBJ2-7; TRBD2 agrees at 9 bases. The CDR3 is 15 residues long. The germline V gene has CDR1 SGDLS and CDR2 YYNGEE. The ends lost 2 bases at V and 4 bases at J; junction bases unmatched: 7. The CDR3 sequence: CASSVASGRWYEQYF. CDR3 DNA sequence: TGTGCCAGCAGCGTCGCCAGCGGGAGGTGGTACGAGCAGTACTTC.

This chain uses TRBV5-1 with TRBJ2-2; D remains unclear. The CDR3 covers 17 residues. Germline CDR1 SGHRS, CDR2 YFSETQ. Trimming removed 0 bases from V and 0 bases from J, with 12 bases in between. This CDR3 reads CASSLASADPNTGELFF. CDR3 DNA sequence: TGCGCCAGCAGCTTGGCCTCGGCGGACCCGAACACCGGGGAGCTGTTTTTT.

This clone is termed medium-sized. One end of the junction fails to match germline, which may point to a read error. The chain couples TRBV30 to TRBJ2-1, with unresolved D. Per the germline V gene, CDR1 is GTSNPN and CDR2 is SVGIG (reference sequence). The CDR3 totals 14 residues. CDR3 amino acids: CAWSVVGPYNEQFF. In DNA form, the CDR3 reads TGTGCCTGGAGTGTAGTCGGGCCCTATAATGAGCAGTTCTTC. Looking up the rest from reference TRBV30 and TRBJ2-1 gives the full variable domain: SQTIHQWPATLVQPVGSPLSLECTVEGTSNPNLYWYRQAAGRGLQLLFYSVGIGQISSEVPQNLSASRPQDRQFILSSKKLLLSDSGFYLCAWSVVGPYNEQFFGPGTRLTVL.

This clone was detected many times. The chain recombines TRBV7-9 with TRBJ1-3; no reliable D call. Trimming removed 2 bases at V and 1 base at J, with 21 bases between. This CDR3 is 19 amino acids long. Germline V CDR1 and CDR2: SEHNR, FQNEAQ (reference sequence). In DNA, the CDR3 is TGTGCCAGCAGCTTAATGCGAGCAGTTCCCCTCGGGTCTGGAAACACCATATATTTT. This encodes CASSLMRAVPLGSGNTIYF.

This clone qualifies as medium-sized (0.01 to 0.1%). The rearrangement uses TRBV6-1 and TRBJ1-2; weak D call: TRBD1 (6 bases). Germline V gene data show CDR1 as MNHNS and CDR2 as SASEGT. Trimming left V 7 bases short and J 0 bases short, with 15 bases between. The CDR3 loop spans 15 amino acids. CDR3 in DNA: TGTGCCAGCACCCGGGGGGGGGCCCCTAACTATGGCTACACCTTC. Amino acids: CASTRGGAPNYGYTF.

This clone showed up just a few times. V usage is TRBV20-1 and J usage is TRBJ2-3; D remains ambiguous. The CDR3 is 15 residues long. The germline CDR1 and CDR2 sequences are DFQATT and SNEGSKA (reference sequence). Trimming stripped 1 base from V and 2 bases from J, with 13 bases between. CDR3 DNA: TGCAGTGCTAGAGGAGGCAGTTCTAACACAGATACGCAGTATTTT. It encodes CSARGGSSNTDTQYF.

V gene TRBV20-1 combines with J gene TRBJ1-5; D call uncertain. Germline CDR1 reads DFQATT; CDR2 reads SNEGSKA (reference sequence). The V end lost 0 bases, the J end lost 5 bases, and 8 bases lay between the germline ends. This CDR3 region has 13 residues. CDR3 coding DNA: TGCAGTGCTAGAGAAGCACCGGATCAGCCCCAGCATTTT. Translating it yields CSAREAPDQPQHF.

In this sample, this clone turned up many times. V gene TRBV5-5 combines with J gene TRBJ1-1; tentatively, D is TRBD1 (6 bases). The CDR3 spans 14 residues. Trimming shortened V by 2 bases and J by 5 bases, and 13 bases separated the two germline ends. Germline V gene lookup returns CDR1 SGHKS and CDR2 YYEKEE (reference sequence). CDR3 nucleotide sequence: TGTGCCAGCAGCTTAAGTTGGGGGGCGACTGAAGCTTTCTTT. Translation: CASSLSWGATEAFF.

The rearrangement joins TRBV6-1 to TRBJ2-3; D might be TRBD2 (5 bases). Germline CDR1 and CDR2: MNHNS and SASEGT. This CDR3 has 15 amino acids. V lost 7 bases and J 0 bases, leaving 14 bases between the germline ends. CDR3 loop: CASIPTSGSTDTQYF. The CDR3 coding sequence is TGTGCCAGCATTCCCACTAGTGGGAGCACAGATACGCAGTATTTT.

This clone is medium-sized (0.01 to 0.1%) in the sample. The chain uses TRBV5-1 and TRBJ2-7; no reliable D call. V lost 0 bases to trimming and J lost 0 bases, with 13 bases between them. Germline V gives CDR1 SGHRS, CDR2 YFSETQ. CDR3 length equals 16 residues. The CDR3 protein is CASSLGVGFGSYEQYF. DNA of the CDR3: TGCGCCAGCAGCTTGGGGGTAGGGTTCGGCTCCTACGAGCAGTACTTC.

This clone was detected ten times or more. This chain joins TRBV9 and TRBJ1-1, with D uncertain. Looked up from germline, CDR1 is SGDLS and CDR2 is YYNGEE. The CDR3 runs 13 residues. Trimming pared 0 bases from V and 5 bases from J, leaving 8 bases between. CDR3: CASSVGWTTEAFF. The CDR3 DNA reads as TGTGCCAGCAGCGTAGGGTGGACGACTGAAGCTTTCTTT.

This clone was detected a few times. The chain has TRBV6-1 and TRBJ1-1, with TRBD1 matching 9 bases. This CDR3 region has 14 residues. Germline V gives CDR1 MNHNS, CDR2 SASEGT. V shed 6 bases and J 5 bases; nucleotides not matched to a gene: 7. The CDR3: CASRRGTGSTEAFF. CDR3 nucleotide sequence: TGTGCCAGCAGAAGGGGGACAGGGAGTACTGAAGCTTTCTTT.

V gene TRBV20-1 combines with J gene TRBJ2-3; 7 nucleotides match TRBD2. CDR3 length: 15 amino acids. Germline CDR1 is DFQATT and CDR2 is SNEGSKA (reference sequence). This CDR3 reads CSEILARTHTDTQYF. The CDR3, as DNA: TGCAGCGAGATACTAGCGAGGACGCACACAGATACGCAGTATTTT.

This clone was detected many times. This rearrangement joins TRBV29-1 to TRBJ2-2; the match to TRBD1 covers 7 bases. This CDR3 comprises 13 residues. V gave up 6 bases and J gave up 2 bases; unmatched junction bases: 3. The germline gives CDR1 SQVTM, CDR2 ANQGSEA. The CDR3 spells CSVDRENTGELFF. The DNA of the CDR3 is TGCAGCGTAGACAGGGAAAACACCGGGGAGCTGTTTTTT.